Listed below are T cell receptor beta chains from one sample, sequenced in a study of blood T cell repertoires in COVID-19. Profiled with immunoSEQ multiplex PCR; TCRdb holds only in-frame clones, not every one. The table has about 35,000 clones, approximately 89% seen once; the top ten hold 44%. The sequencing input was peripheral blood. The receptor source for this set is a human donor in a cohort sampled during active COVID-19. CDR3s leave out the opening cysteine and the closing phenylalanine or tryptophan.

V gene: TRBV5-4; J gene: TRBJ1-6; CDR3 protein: ASRATGGSYNSPLH
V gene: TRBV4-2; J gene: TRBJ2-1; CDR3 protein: ASSQGRDTSSYNEQF
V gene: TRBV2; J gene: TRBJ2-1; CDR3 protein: ASTPRRDGYNEQF
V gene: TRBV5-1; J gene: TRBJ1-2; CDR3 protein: ASSRGRQENYGYT
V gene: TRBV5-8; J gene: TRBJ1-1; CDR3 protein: ASSLALTIMNTEAF
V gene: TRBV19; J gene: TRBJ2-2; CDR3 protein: ASGGTGYTGELF
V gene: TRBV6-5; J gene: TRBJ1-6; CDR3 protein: ASSRTGQNSPLH
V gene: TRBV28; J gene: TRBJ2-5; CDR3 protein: ASRRTGVETQY
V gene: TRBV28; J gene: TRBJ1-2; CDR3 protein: ASSLYGDRDNYGYT
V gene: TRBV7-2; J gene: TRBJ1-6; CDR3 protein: ASRRDSNSPLH
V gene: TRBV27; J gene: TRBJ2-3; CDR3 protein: ASSPGLAGAADTQY
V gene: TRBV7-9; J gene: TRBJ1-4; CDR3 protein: ASSLEDRGHEKLF
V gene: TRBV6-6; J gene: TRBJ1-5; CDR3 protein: ASSHDRVLGGNQPQH
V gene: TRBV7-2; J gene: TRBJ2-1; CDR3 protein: ASSLELAGRRNEQF
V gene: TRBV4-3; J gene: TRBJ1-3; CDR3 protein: ASSQEKGQGVGNTIY
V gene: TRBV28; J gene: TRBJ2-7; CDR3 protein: ASSSRPSYEQY
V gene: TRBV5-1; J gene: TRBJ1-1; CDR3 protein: ASSLLLGSEAF